The rows below give T cell receptor beta chains drawn from one sample of a study of siplizumab effects on memory and regulatory T cells. The protocol was immunoSEQ multiplex PCR, while the TCRdb copy is restricted to in-frame clones and leaves out a portion. In the table there are about 82,000 clones, roughly 90% of which are singletons. Sequenced: Tregs sorted from blood. The source of these receptors is a human donor in good health. The CDR3 runs from the conserved cysteine through the conserved F or W. The D gene is left open where the match is weak. Some rows mark clone size as missing; the rest say once, few, many or name a class of expanded clone.

D gene,V gene,clone size,J gene,CDR3 protein,CDR3 DNA
NA,TRBV6-1,NA,TRBJ2-7,CASKTHGDQNKEQYF,TGTGCCAGTAAAACCCACGGGGACCAGAACAAGGAGCAGTACTTC
NA,TRBV2,NA,TRBJ1-1,CASSQPPLYTEAFF,TGTGCCAGCAGTCAACCCCCCCTGTACACTGAAGCTTTCTTT
NA,TRBV15,NA,TRBJ1-1,CATSREKALNTVNTEAFF,TGTGCCACCAGCAGAGAGAAGGCCCTCAACACAGTGAACACTGAAGCTTTCTTT
TRBD1,TRBV2,NA,TRBJ1-5,CARSAKGQPNQPQHF,TGTGCCAGGAGTGCGAAGGGACAGCCTAATCAGCCCCAGCATTTT
TRBD1,TRBV28,few,TRBJ1-1,CASRPGTGAAFF,TGTGCCAGCAGGCCCGGGACAGGGGCGGCTTTCTTT
NA,TRBV7-2,NA,TRBJ1-2,CASSLQGINYGYTF,TGTGCCAGCAGCTTACAGGGAATTAACTATGGCTACACCTTC
NA,TRBV19,medium-sized,TRBJ2-7,CASSTPLRDEQYF,TGTGCCAGTAGTACCCCCCTCAGGGACGAGCAGTACTTC
NA,TRBV2,NA,TRBJ2-2,CASIRANTGELFF,TGTGCCAGCATCAGGGCCAACACCGGGGAGCTGTTTTTT
NA,TRBV5-4,NA,TRBJ1-2,CASSLDHYGYTF,TGTGCCAGCAGCCTAGACCACTATGGCTACACCTTC
TRBD2,TRBV5-4,NA,TRBJ2-1,CASSLTSGGTYNEQFF,TGTGCCAGCAGCTTGACTAGCGGGGGAACCTACAATGAGCAGTTCTTC
NA,TRBV14,NA,TRBJ2-3,CASTRGYTSTDTQYF,TGTGCCAGCACCCGAGGATACACCTCCACAGATACGCAGTATTTT
NA,TRBV7-2,NA,TRBJ2-5,CASSPVETQYF,TGTGCCAGCAGCCCGGTTGAGACCCAGTACTTC
TRBD1,TRBV28,once,TRBJ1-5,CASSFSDRASNQPQHF,TGTGCCAGCAGTTTTTCGGACAGGGCGAGCAATCAGCCCCAGCATTTT
TRBD2,TRBV12-5,NA,TRBJ2-3,CASGPSGGADTQYF,TGTGCTAGTGGTCCCTCGGGAGGTGCAGATACGCAGTATTTT
NA,TRBV9,NA,TRBJ1-1,CASSVATDPRGQAFF,TGTGCCAGCAGCGTAGCTACGGACCCGAGGGGTCAAGCTTTCTTT
TRBD2,TRBV6-5,NA,TRBJ2-5,CASSRSGALKETQYF,TGTGCCAGCAGCCGTAGCGGGGCATTAAAAGAGACCCAGTACTTC
NA,TRBV6-5,NA,TRBJ1-2,CASSYSQKANYGYTF,TGTGCCAGCAGTTACTCGCAGAAAGCTAACTATGGCTACACCTTC
NA,TRBV5-6,NA,TRBJ2-3,CASSRPWGQVDTQYF,TGTGCCAGCAGCCGCCCCTGGGGGCAGGTAGATACGCAGTATTTT
NA,TRBV10-2,NA,TRBJ1-2,CASSGMSSNYGYTF,TGCGCCAGCAGTGGCATGTCTTCTAACTATGGCTACACCTTC
NA,TRBV2,once,TRBJ2-2,CASMPDRGLHGFTGELFF,TGTGCCAGCATGCCGGACAGAGGCCTTCACGGGTTCACCGGGGAGCTGTTTTTT
NA,TRBV6-5,NA,TRBJ2-7,CASSLQQGSPYEQYF,TGTGCCAGCAGCCTACAACAGGGTTCTCCCTACGAGCAGTACTTC
TRBD1,TRBV4-1,NA,TRBJ1-4,CASSLSGQGHEKLFF,TGCGCCAGCAGCCTCTCGGGACAGGGGCATGAAAAACTGTTTTTT
NA,TRBV5-6,medium-sized,TRBJ2-7,CASSLASGSYEQYF,TGTGCCAGCAGCTTGGCCTCAGGTTCCTACGAGCAGTACTTC
NA,TRBV19,once,TRBJ1-1,CASRGAILRNTEAFF,TGTGCCAGTAGGGGCGCGATCTTGAGAAACACTGAAGCTTTCTTT
NA,TRBV7-3,NA,TRBJ2-5,CASSMAYQTQYF,TGTGCCAGCAGCATGGCATATCAGACCCAGTACTTC
NA,TRBV4-3,NA,TRBJ2-3,CASSPGQTSSTDTQYF,TGCGCCAGCAGCCCCGGACAGACAAGTAGCACAGATACGCAGTATTTT
NA,TRBV7-6,NA,TRBJ2-3,CASSSITDTQYF,TGTGCCAGCAGCTCTATCACAGATACGCAGTATTTT
NA,TRBV6-6,NA,TRBJ1-5,CASTPGGDQPQHF,TGTGCCAGCACCCCAGGCGGAGATCAGCCCCAGCATTTT
NA,TRBV7-9,NA,TRBJ1-2,CASSYQEYGYTF,TGTGCCAGCAGCTACCAGGAATATGGCTACACCTTC
NA,TRBV6-4,NA,TRBJ2-7,CAIFRSSYEQYF,TGTGCCATCTTCAGGAGCTCCTACGAGCAGTACTTC
NA,TRBV28,NA,TRBJ1-1,CASRSGREAFF,TGTGCCAGCAGATCCGGACGGGAAGCTTTCTTT
TRBD2,TRBV7-9,NA,TRBJ2-5,CASSLGLARETQYF,TGTGCCAGCAGCTTAGGACTAGCACGGGAGACCCAGTACTTC
TRBD2,TRBV10-3,NA,TRBJ2-2,CAITGLAGGELFF,TGTGCCATCACGGGACTAGCCGGCGGGGAGCTGTTTTTT
NA,TRBV7-2,NA,TRBJ2-1,CASSLFAGAHEQFF,TGTGCCAGCAGCCTATTTGCAGGAGCTCATGAGCAGTTCTTC
TRBD1,TRBV19,NA,TRBJ1-1,CASHKGGQTNTEAFF,TGTGCCAGTCATAAGGGGGGACAGACGAACACTGAAGCTTTCTTT
TRBD2,TRBV7-2,NA,TRBJ2-7,CASSFLAGDRYEQYF,TGTGCCAGCAGCTTCCTAGCGGGGGATAGGTACGAGCAGTACTTC
TRBD1,TRBV7-8,NA,TRBJ2-7,CASSLDRDRIYEQYF,TGTGCCAGCAGCTTAGATAGGGACAGAATCTACGAGCAGTACTTC
NA,TRBV2,NA,TRBJ1-1,CASSESPGAGTEAFF,TGTGCCAGCAGTGAATCCCCAGGGGCTGGAACTGAAGCTTTCTTT
NA,TRBV19,NA,TRBJ1-2,CASSISGSYGYTF,TGTGCCAGTAGTATCTCAGGGTCCTATGGCTACACCTTC
NA,TRBV5-1,NA,TRBJ1-6,CASSLGGGRSPLHF,TGCGCCAGCAGCTTGGGAGGGGGACGATCACCCCTCCACTTT
NA,TRBV7-9,NA,TRBJ2-7,CATRWGYEQYF,TGTGCCACCCGATGGGGCTACGAGCAGTACTTC
TRBD1,TRBV11-2,NA,TRBJ1-4,CASREGTASHREKLFF,TGTGCCAGCCGTGAGGGGACAGCCTCTCATAGAGAAAAACTGTTTTTT
TRBD2,TRBV2,NA,TRBJ2-7,CASSESGGAYEQYF,TGTGCCAGCAGTGAGTCCGGGGGGGCTTACGAGCAGTACTTC
NA,TRBV9,few,TRBJ1-2,CASSAARWGWDYGYTF,TGTGCCAGCAGCGCCGCTCGTTGGGGATGGGACTATGGCTACACCTTC
NA,TRBV5-5,NA,TRBJ2-1,CASSLAWGRPLSEQFF,TGTGCCAGCAGCTTGGCCTGGGGGAGGCCTCTTTCGGAGCAGTTCTTC
NA,TRBV7-9,NA,TRBJ2-3,CASSSSQGGPRSDTQYF,TGTGCCAGCAGCTCGAGCCAAGGGGGGCCGAGGTCAGATACGCAGTATTTT
NA,TRBV18,NA,TRBJ1-6,CASSRQENSPLHF,TGTGCCAGCTCCCGACAGGAAAATTCACCCCTCCACTTT
NA,TRBV5-6,NA,TRBJ1-4,CASSRGGTNEKLFF,TGTGCCAGCAGCCGAGGGGGAACTAATGAAAAACTGTTTTTT
NA,TRBV7-3,NA,TRBJ2-3,CASSLYSYGDTQYF,TGTGCCAGCAGCTTATATTCCTACGGAGATACGCAGTATTTT
NA,TRBV7-2,NA,TRBJ2-7,CASSLRGGGYEQYF,TGTGCCAGCAGCCTTAGGGGGGGCGGATACGAGCAGTACTTC
NA,TRBV5-6,once,TRBJ1-1,CASSWMGGDTEAFF,TGTGCCAGCAGCTGGATGGGGGGAGACACTGAAGCTTTCTTT
NA,TRBV9,NA,TRBJ1-6,CASSVGQFSRGSPLHF,TGTGCCAGCAGCGTAGGTCAATTTTCCCGGGGGTCACCCCTCCACTTT
NA,TRBV7-7,NA,TRBJ2-5,CASSPGETQYF,TGTGCCAGCAGCCCGGGAGAGACCCAGTACTTC